Shown below are 18 T cell receptor beta chains from a single sample sequenced in a study of blood T cell repertoires in COVID-19. Assay: immunoSEQ multiplex PCR; the TCRdb copy retains only in-frame clones and omits some. The table lists 55,000 to 70,000 clones, 88% of them singletons. Sequences were obtained from PBMCs or T cells enriched from blood (not recorded which). These receptors were collected from a woman aged 40 to 50 who had recovered from COVID-19.

The count of this clone is one. The J gene is TRBJ1-2, the V gene TRBV18; the D is unclear. Germline V gene data show CDR1 as KGHSH and CDR2 as LQKENI. The CDR3 extends over 14 amino acids. Trimming shortened V by 5 bases and J by 1 base, and 11 bases separated the two germline ends. The CDR3 DNA reads as TGTGCCAGCTCAGCTGGGGAGATTAACTATGGCTACACCTTC. Protein product: CASSAGEINYGYTF.

The count of this clone is one. The chain joins TRBV18 to TRBJ1-1; D is uncertain. Per germline, CDR1 KGHSH and CDR2 LQKENI. Trimming shortened V by 6 bases and J by 11 bases, and 28 bases separated the two germline ends. This CDR3 contains 16 residues. CDR3 sequence: CASSQRQPRTGVAAFF. Written as DNA, the CDR3 is TGTGCCAGCTCCCAGAGGCAGCCTAGGACTGGGGTGGCGGCTTTCTTT.

V is TRBV19 and J is TRBJ1-1; D ambiguous. Germline CDR1 and CDR2: LNHDA and SQIVND (reference sequence). CDR3 length equals 11 residues. V lost 9 bases to trimming and J lost 1 base, with 6 bases between them. CDR3 coding DNA: TGTGCCAGCGCAGGGAACACTGAAGCTTTCTTT. It codes for CASAGNTEAFF.

The chain's CDR3 is CASSLDGRDTDTQYF. The CDR3 nucleotides read TGTGCCAGCAGCTTAGACGGCAGGGACACAGATACGCAGTATTTT. The chain carries TRBV7-8 and TRBJ2-3; perhaps TRBD1 as D (5 bases). Germline CDR1 SGHVS, CDR2 FQNEAQ. The CDR3 totals 15 residues. Deletions cut 1 base from V and 2 bases from J, with 10 bases between.

The V and J genes are TRBV13 and TRBJ1-2, with D possibly being TRBD1 (5 bases). The CDR3 runs to 14 residues. CDR1 PRHDT and CDR2 FYEKMQ come from the germline V gene (reference sequence). V lost 2 bases, J lost 4 bases, and 11 bases lay in between. CDR3 nucleotide sequence: TGTGCCAGCAGCTTAAAGGGGTGGCTCTATGGCTACACCTTC. It specifies CASSLKGWLYGYTF.

The chain joins TRBV5-4 to TRBJ2-3, with a weak D call TRBD1 (6 bases). V lost 0 bases and J lost 0, with 8 bases in between. This CDR3 is built from 15 residues. The germline CDR1 and CDR2 sequences are SGHNT and YYREEE (reference sequence). CDR3 coding DNA: TGTGCCAGCAGCTTGGGGACAGCTAGCACAGATACGCAGTATTTT. Protein sequence: CASSLGTASTDTQYF. Full variable domain (remainder filled in from reference TRBV5-4 and TRBJ2-3): ETGVTQSPTHLIKTRGQQVTLRCSSQSGHNTVSWYQQALGQGPQFIFQYYREEENGRGNFPPRFSGLQFPNYSSELNVNALELDDSALYLCASSLGTASTDTQYFGPGTRLTVL.

The chain combines TRBV7-8 with TRBJ2-7; TRBD2 agrees at 15 bases. The CDR3 length is 18 residues. Germline-derived CDR1 and CDR2 are SGHVS and FQNEAQ. The J segment lost 0 bases and the V segment lost 5 bases, leaving 8 bases of the junction unmatched. In DNA, the CDR3 is TGTGCCAGCAGCAGACCAGGACTAGCGGGGGGGAGCTCCTACGAGCAGTACTTC. This encodes CASSRPGLAGGSSYEQYF.

The V and J genes are TRBV19 and TRBJ1-5, with D perhaps matching TRBD1 (6 bases). Trimming left V 3 bases short and J 8 bases short, with 20 bases between. Germline-derived CDR1 and CDR2 are LNHDA and SQIVND (reference sequence). The CDR3 length is 16 residues. This CDR3 is CASSMGQGIRVEPQHF. The CDR3 coding sequence is TGTGCCAGTAGTATGGGGCAGGGGATTAGGGTTGAGCCCCAGCATTTT.

The chain links TRBV19 to TRBJ2-6; TRBD2 matches 15 bases. Germline V lookup: CDR1 LNHDA, CDR2 SQIVND (reference sequence). With 6 bases clipped from V and 0 bases from J, the junction kept 6 bases outside the gene matches. The CDR3 totals 19 residues. The CDR3 DNA sequence: TGTGCCAGTAGCCTGGGGACTAGCGGGGGGTTCTCTGGGGCCAACGTCCTGACTTTC. It encodes CASSLGTSGGFSGANVLTF.

The chain combines TRBV5-8 with TRBJ1-2; 8 bases fit TRBD1. This CDR3 contains 15 residues. The V segment lost 1 base and the J segment 4 bases; nucleotides outside the gene matches: 6. The V gene's germline CDR1 is SGHTS and CDR2 YDEGEE. The CDR3 is CASSLRGQGGYGYTF. The CDR3 DNA reads TGTGCCAGCAGCTTGCGCGGACAGGGAGGCTATGGCTACACCTTC.

The chain has TRBV5-8 and TRBJ2-4; no reliable D call. The CDR3 extends over 12 amino acids. The germline CDR1 and CDR2 sequences are SGHTS and YDEGEE. V shed 0 bases and J shed 6 bases, with 4 bases lying between them. The CDR3 loop reads CASSLGVNIQYF. Written as DNA, the CDR3 is TGTGCCAGCAGCTTGGGCGTAAACATTCAGTACTTC.

The rearrangement links TRBV11-3 to TRBJ2-7, with a tentative D call TRBD2 (5 bases). CDR3 length equals 14 residues. V gave up 5 bases and J gave up 6 bases, with 17 bases separating them. The germline V gene has CDR1 SGHNT and CDR2 YENEEA. CDR3 in amino acids: CASSPLGGHTEQYF. The CDR3, as DNA: TGTGCCAGCAGCCCCTTAGGAGGCCACACCGAGCAGTACTTC.

This clone appeared once. The rearrangement joins TRBV7-9 to TRBJ2-1; 8 bases align to TRBD1. V trimming: 5 bases; J trimming: 12 bases; junction bases outside the gene matches: 15. The CDR3 spans 15 residues. Germline CDR1 and CDR2: SEHNR and FQNEAQ (reference sequence). CDR3 loop: CASSPYQGAQKGQFF. The CDR3 bases are TGTGCCAGCAGCCCCTATCAGGGGGCGCAGAAGGGGCAGTTCTTC.

The V gene is TRBV21-1, the J gene TRBJ2-7; the D call TRBD1 from the table was never checked on the DNA. TRBV21-1 is tagged as a pseudogene. The length of the CDR3 is 15 residues. The CDR3 sequence: CASSIWTGGGNEQYF. CDR3 nucleotide sequence: TGTGCCAGCAGCATTTGGACAGGGGGCGGGAACGAGCAGTACTTC.

The V and J genes are TRBV5-5 and TRBJ2-3; the D gene is possibly TRBD2 (5 bases). Germline CDR1 reads SGHKS; CDR2 reads YYEKEE (reference sequence). This CDR3 has 17 amino acids. Trimming cost V 6 bases and J 2 bases, with 22 bases left between them. This chain's CDR3 is CASTGVVRGIDTDTQYF. The CDR3 coding sequence is TGTGCCAGCACCGGGGTGGTGCGAGGGATCGACACAGATACGCAGTATTTT.

J is TRBJ2-7 and V is TRBV27, with 9 bases fitting TRBD1. The CDR3 runs to 16 residues. V lost 9 bases and J lost 0; bases outside the gene matches: 12. Germline loops: CDR1 MNHEY, CDR2 SMNVEV (reference sequence). In DNA form, the CDR3 reads TGTGCCAGAGGTCGGAGGGACAGGGAAAGCTCCTACGAGCAGTACTTC. This sequence encodes CARGRRDRESSYEQYF.

The chain employs TRBV7-9 and TRBJ2-1; TRBD1 is a possible D gene (6 bases). In germline, CDR1 is SEHNR, CDR2 FQNEAQ (reference sequence). The V and J ends lost 4 bases and 4 bases respectively, with 14 bases between them. This CDR3 has 15 amino acids. CDR3 DNA: TGTGCCAGCAGCTATATGGGGGCAGGGTACAATGAGCAGTTCTTC. Protein: CASSYMGAGYNEQFF.

CDR3 bases: TGTGCCACCAGCAGAACCGGGACAGGGCAAGAGACCCAGTACTTC. Residues: CATSRTGTGQETQYF. V usage is TRBV15 and J usage is TRBJ2-5; TRBD1 matches 9 bases. Germline loops: CDR1 LNHNV, CDR2 YYDKDF (reference sequence). The trim removed 2 bases at V and 2 bases at J, leaving 3 bases unmatched. The CDR3 sequence is 15 residues long.